This T cell receptor (beta chain) emerged from a study of T-cell reconstitution after alpha-beta-depleted transplantation in children. Findings and limits, study-wide: T-cell numbers and diversity one year post-transplant derived largely from freshly generated T cells. Recipient T cells and thymic progenitors that survived gave rise to the high TCRbeta diversity observed at day 60 in some patients.

The library targeted TCRbeta and was prepared with unique molecular identifiers. One entry per CDR3 protein, called by TCRdb with MiXCR from the PCR reads. In the table there are over 100,000 distinct CDR3 sequences, around 7% of which are singletons. This clonotype was counted at least ten times. Antigen unknown. The TCR was taken from a boy younger than 10 with acute lymphoblastic leukemia, due to receive a stem cell transplant. This specimen consisted of PBMCs, obtained before TCRalphabeta/CD19-depleted stem cell transplant.

The chain's CDR3 is CASKETSGGNTQYF. The CDR3, as DNA: TGTGCCAGCAAGGAGACTAGCGGTGGAAATACGCAGTATTTT. This rearrangement joins TRBV12-3 or TRBV12-4 to TRBJ2-3; 9 bases line up with TRBD2. V gave up 7 bases and J gave up 7 bases; unmatched junction bases: 9. This CDR3 is built from 14 residues.